This TCR beta chain came from a study of blood T cell repertoires in COVID-19. Study at large: Italy, Spain and the United States were the sources of the convalescent and acute COVID-19 samples. PBMCs, B-cell-depleted T cells, or T cells were the source of the cDNA or gDNA that made up the material.

Original methodology: By means of reference gene primer amplification, nucleated cell counts were estimated. The protocol was immunoSEQ multiplex PCR, while the TCRdb copy is restricted to in-frame clones and leaves out a portion. V, J and clone size derive from that table, while D and trimming were established from the DNA sequence. This sample has about 89,000 clones, with 65% to 85% found just once. Seattle participants joined during active infection and were tracked over time. Trimming took 1 base from V and 10 from J, leaving 17 bases between them. The CDR3 length is 15 residues. Germline assignment: CDR1 GTSNPN and CDR2 SVGIG (reference sequence).

This rearrangement joins TRBV30 to TRBJ1-6, with D hard to call. The clonotype comes from a man between 65 and 85 years old with COVID-19, enrolled during active disease. The material sequenced was peripheral blood. In DNA, the CDR3 is TGTGCCTGGAGTGGGGATATCAGCGGCTTCTCACCCCTCCACTTT. Residues: CAWSGDISGFSPLHF. The complete variable domain, with remaining parts taken from reference TRBV30 and TRBJ1-6, reads SQTIHQWPATLVQPVGSPLSLECTVEGTSNPNLYWYRQAAGRGLQLLFYSVGIGQISSEVPQNLSASRPQDRQFILSSKKLLLSDSGFYLCAWSGDISGFSPLHFGNGTRLTVT.